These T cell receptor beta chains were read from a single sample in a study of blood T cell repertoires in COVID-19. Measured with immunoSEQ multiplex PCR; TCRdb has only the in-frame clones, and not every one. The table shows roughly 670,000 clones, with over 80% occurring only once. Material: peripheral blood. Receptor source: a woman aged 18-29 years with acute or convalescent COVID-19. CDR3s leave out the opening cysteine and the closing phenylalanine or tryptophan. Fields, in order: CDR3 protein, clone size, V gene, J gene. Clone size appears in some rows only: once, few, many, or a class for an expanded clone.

CDR3 protein: ASSPPGQAVDGYT
clone size: .
V gene: TRBV3-1/TRBV3-2
J gene: TRBJ1-2

CDR3 protein: AIDRGPNTGELF
clone size: .
V gene: TRBV10-3
J gene: TRBJ2-2

CDR3 protein: AWSSTGGSYEQY
clone size: .
V gene: TRBV30
J gene: TRBJ2-7

CDR3 protein: AWNEAAGVTLH
clone size: .
V gene: TRBV30
J gene: TRBJ1-6

CDR3 protein: ASSSWVSGTYNEQF
clone size: .
V gene: TRBV9
J gene: TRBJ2-1

CDR3 protein: ASSWGQGGEKLF
clone size: once
V gene: TRBV5-1
J gene: TRBJ1-4

CDR3 protein: ASSTGTNPGNTIY
clone size: .
V gene: TRBV19
J gene: TRBJ1-3

CDR3 protein: ASSQDSVGGVEKLF
clone size: .
V gene: TRBV4-3
J gene: TRBJ1-4

CDR3 protein: ASSIGTTSGSTDTQY
clone size: .
V gene: TRBV19
J gene: TRBJ2-3

CDR3 protein: ASHPSRGPSVSYNEQF
clone size: few
V gene: TRBV2
J gene: TRBJ2-1

CDR3 protein: ASSSTGQLLYEQY
clone size: .
V gene: TRBV2
J gene: TRBJ2-7

CDR3 protein: ASSWPGQGANEQY
clone size: .
V gene: TRBV18
J gene: TRBJ2-7

CDR3 protein: SASDQDTEAF
clone size: .
V gene: TRBV20-1
J gene: TRBJ1-1

CDR3 protein: ASSHGGDNSPLH
clone size: .
V gene: TRBV23-1
J gene: TRBJ1-6

CDR3 protein: ASSLARGETQY
clone size: .
V gene: TRBV7-3
J gene: TRBJ2-5

CDR3 protein: ATSDPGTGGTEAF
clone size: once
V gene: TRBV24-1
J gene: TRBJ1-1

CDR3 protein: ASASSPTGASTDTQY
clone size: .
V gene: TRBV21-1
J gene: TRBJ2-3